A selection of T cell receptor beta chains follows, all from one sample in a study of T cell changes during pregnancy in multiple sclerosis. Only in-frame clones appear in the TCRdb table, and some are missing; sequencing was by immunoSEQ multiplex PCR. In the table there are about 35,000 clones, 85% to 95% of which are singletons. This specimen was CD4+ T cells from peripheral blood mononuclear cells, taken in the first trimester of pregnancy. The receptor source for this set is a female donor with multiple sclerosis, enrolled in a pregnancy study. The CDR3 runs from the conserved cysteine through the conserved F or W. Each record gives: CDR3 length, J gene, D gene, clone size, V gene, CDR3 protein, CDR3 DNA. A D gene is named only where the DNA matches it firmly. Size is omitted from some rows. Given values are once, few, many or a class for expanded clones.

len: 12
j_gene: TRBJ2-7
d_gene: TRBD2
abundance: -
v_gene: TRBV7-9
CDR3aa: CASSLEAGEQYF
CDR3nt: TGTGCCAGCAGCTTAGAAGCGGGGGAGCAGTACTTC

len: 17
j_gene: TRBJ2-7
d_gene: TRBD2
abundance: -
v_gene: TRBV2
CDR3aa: CASSLQHTREGSYEQYF
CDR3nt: TGTGCCAGCAGCCTCCAACACACCCGGGAGGGCTCCTACGAGCAGTACTTC

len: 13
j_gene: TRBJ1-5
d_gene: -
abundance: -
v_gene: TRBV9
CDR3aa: CASGAGLGQPQHF
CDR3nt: TGTGCCAGCGGGGCGGGGTTAGGACAGCCCCAGCATTTT

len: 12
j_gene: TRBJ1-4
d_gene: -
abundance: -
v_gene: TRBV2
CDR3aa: CASMLRGEKLFF
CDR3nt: TGTGCCAGCATGCTACGGGGAGAAAAACTGTTTTTT

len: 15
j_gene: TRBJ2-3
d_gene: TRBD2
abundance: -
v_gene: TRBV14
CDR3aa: CASKGTSGGTDTQYF
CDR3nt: TGTGCCAGCAAAGGGACTAGCGGGGGCACAGATACGCAGTATTTT

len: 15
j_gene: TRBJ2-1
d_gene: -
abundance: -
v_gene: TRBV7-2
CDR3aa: CASSETTGSYNEQFF
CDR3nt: TGTGCCAGCAGCGAAACCACAGGCTCCTACAATGAGCAGTTCTTC

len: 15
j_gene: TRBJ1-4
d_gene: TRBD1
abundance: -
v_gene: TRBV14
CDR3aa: CASSHVRQGNEKLFF
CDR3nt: TGTGCCAGCAGCCATGTCCGACAGGGGAATGAAAAACTGTTTTTT

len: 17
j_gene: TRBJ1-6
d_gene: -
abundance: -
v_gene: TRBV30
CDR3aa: CAWSAPSPRSYNSPLHF
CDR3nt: TGTGCCTGGAGTGCCCCCTCGCCGAGGTCCTATAATTCACCCCTCCACTTT

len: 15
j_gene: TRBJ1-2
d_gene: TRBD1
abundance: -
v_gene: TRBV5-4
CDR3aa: CASSLEVPRTGGYTF
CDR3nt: TGTGCCAGCAGCTTGGAAGTGCCTCGGACAGGGGGCTACACCTTC

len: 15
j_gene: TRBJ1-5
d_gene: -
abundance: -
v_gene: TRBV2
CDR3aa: CASTNPGFSNQPQHF
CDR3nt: TGTGCCAGTACGAACCCGGGGTTTAGCAATCAGCCCCAGCATTTT

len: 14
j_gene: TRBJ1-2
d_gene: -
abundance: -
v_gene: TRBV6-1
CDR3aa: CASSGTVQNYGYTF
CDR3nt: TGTGCCAGCAGTGGGACAGTCCAAAACTATGGCTACACCTTC

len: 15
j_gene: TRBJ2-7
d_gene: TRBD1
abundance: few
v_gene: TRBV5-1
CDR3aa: CASSKDRGSSYEQYF
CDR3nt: TGCGCCAGCAGCAAGGACAGGGGAAGCTCCTACGAGCAGTACTTC

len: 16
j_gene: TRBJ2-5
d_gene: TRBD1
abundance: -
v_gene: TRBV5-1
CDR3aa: CASSLLDRGPQETQYF
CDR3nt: TGCGCCAGCAGCTTGCTGGACAGGGGGCCCCAAGAGACCCAGTACTTC

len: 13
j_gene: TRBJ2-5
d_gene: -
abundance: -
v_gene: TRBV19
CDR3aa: CASARGWGETQYF
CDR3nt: TGTGCCAGTGCAAGGGGCTGGGGAGAGACCCAGTACTTC

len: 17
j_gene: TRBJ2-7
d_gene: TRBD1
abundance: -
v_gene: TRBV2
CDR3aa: CASTPGGGQGLTYEQYF
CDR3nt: TGTGCCAGCACCCCCGGGGGAGGACAGGGATTAACCTACGAGCAGTACTTC

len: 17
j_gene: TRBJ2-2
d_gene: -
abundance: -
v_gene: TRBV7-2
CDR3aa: CASSFPIWGGATGELFF
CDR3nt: TGTGCCAGCAGCTTCCCTATTTGGGGGGGCGCCACCGGGGAGCTGTTTTTT

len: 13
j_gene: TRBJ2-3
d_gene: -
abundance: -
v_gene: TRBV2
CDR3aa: CASSEDATDTQYF
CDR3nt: TGTGCCAGCAGTGAAGATGCGACAGATACGCAGTATTTT

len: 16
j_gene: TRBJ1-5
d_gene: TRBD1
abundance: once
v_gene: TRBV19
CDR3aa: CASSMGTGVGNQPQHF
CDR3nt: TGTGCCAGTAGTATGGGTACAGGGGTGGGCAATCAGCCCCAGCATTTT

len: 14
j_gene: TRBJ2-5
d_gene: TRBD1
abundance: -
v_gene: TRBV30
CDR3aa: CAWRGGQGQETQYF
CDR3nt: TGTGCCTGGAGGGGAGGACAGGGCCAAGAGACCCAGTACTTC

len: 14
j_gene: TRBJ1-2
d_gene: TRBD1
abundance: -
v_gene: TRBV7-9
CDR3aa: CASSLGTGSYGYTF
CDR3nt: TGTGCCAGCAGCTTAGGGACAGGCTCTTATGGCTACACCTTC

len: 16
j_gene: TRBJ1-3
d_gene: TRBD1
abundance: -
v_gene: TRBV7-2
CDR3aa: CASTVRDRGTGNTIYF
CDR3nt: TGTGCCAGCACCGTAAGGGACAGGGGAACTGGAAACACCATATATTTT

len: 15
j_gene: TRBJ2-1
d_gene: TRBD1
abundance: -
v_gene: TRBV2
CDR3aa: CASSEGDRGPNEQFF
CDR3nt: TGTGCCAGCAGTGAAGGGGACAGGGGGCCGAATGAGCAGTTCTTC

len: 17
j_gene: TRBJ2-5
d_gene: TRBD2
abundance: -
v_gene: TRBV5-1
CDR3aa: CASSSGLAGGPLETQYF
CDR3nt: TGCGCCAGCAGCTCGGGACTAGCGGGAGGGCCTCTAGAGACCCAGTACTTC

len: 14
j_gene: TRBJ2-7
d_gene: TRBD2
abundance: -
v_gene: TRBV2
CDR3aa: CASQVGTSSYEQYF
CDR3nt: TGTGCCAGTCAAGTCGGGACTAGCAGCTACGAGCAGTACTTC